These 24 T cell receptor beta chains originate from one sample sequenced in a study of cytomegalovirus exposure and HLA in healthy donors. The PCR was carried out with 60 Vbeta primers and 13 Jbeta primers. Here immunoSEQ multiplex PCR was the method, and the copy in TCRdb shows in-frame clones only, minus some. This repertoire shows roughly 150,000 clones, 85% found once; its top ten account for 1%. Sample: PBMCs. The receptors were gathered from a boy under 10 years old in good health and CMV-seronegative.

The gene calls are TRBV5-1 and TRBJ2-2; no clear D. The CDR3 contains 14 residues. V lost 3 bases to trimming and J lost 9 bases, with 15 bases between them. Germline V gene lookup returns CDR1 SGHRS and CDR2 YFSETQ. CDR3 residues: CASSYGSDSRELFF. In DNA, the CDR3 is TGCGCCAGCAGCTACGGGTCCGACTCACGGGAGCTGTTTTTT.

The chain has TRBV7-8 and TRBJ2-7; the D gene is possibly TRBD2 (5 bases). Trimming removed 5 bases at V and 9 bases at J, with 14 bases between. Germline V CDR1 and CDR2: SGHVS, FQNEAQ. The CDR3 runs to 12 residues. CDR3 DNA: TGTGCCAGCAGCCCAAGGGTGGGAGCGCAGTACGTC. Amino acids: CASSPRVGAQYV.

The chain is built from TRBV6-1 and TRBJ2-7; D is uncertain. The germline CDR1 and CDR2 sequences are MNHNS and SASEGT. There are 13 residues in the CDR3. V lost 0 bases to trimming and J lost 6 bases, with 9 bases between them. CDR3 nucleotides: TGTGCCAGCAGTGAAGCAGAGGTATCCGAGCAGTACGTC. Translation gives CASSEAEVSEQYV.

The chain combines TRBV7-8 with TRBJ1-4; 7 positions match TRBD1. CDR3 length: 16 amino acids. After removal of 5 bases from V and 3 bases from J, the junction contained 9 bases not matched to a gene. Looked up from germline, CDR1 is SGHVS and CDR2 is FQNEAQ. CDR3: CASSPLEGAANEKLFF. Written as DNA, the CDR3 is TGTGCCAGCAGCCCCCTCGAGGGGGCGGCTAATGAAAAACTGTTTTTT.

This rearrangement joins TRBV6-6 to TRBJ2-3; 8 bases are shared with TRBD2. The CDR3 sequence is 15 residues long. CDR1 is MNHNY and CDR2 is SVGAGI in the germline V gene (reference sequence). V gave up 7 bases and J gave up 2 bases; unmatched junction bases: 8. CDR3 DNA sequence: TGTGCCAGCACCACCGGGGGGGTTGTCACAGATACGCAGTATTTT. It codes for CASTTGGVVTDTQYF.

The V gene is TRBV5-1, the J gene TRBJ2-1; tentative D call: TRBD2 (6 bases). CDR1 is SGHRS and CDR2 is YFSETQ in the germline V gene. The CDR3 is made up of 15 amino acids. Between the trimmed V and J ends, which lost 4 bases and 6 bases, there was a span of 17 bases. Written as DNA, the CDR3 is TGCGCCAGCAGCCCCGGTGGGGGGATGGTCAATGAGCAGTTCTTC. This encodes CASSPGGGMVNEQFF.

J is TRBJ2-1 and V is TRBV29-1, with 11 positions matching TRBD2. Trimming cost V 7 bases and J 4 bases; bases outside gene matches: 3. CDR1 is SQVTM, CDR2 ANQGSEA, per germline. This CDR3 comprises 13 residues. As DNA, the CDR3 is TGCAGCGCCGGGACTAGCGGTTACAATGAGCAGTTCTTC. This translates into CSAGTSGYNEQFF.

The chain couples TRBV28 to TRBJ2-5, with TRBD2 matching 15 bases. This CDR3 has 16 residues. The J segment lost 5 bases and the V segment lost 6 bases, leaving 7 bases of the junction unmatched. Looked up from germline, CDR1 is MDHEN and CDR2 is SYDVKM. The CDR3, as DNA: TGTGCCAGCAGCCCTGGACTAGCGGGAGGGCGGGAGACCCAGTACTTC. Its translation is CASSPGLAGGRETQYF.

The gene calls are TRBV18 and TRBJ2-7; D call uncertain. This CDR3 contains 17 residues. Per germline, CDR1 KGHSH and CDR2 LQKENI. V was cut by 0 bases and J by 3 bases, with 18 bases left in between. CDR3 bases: TGTGCCAGCTCACCACCGAGGCATGGCAGTCACTACTACGAGCAGTACTTC. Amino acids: CASSPPRHGSHYYEQYF.

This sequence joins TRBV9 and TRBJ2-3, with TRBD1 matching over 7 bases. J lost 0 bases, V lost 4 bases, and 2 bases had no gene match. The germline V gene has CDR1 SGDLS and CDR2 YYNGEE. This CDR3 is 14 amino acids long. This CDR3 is CASSRTGSTDTQYF. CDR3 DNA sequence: TGTGCCAGCAGCCGGACAGGCAGCACAGATACGCAGTATTTT.

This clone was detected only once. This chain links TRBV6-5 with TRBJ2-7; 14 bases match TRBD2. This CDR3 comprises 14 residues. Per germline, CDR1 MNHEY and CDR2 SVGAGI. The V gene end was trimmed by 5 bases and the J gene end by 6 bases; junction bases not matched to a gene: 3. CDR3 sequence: CASSKGLAGGEQYF. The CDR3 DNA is TGTGCCAGCAGTAAAGGACTAGCGGGAGGCGAGCAGTACTTC.

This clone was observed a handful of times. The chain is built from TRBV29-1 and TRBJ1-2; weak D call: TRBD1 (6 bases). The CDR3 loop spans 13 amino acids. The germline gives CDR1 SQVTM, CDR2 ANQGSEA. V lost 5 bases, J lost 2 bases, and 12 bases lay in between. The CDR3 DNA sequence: TGCAGCGTTCTTAGACAGGTCAACTATGGCTACACCTTC. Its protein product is CSVLRQVNYGYTF.

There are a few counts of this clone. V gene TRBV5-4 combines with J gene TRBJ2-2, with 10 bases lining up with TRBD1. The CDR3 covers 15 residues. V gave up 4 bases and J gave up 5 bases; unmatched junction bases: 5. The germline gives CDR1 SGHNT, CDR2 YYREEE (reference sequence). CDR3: CASSPDRGSTGELFF. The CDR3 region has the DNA TGTGCCAGCAGCCCGGACAGGGGGTCGACCGGGGAGCTGTTTTTT.

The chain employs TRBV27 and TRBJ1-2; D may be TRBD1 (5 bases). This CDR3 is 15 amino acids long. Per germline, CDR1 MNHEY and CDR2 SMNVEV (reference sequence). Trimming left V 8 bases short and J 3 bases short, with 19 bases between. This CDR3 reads CASALAGKLHYGYTF. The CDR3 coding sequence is TGTGCCAGCGCACTAGCAGGGAAACTCCACTATGGCTACACCTTC.

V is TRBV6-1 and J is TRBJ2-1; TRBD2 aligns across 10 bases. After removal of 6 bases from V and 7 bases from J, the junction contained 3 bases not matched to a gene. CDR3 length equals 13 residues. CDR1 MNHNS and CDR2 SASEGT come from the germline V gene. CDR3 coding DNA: TGTGCCAGCAGGGTAGCGGGAGGAAATGAGCAGTTCTTC. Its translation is CASRVAGGNEQFF.

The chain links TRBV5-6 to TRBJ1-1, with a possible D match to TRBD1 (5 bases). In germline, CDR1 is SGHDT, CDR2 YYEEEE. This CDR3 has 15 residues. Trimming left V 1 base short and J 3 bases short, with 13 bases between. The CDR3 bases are TGTGCCAGCAGCTTGATGGGCGGGGCTGACACTGAAGCTTTCTTT. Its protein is CASSLMGGADTEAFF.

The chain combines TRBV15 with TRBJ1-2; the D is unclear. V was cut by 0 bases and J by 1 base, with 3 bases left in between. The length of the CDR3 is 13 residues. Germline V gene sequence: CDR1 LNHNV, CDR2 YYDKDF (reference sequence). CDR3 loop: CATSRDSNYGYTF. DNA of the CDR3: TGTGCCACCAGCAGAGACAGTAACTATGGCTACACCTTC.

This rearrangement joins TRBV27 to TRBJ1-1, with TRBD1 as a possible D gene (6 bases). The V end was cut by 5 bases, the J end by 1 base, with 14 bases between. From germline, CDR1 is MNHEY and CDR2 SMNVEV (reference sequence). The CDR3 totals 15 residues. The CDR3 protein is CASSATPGQNTEAFF. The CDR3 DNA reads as TGTGCCAGCAGTGCAACCCCGGGACAGAACACTGAAGCTTTCTTT.

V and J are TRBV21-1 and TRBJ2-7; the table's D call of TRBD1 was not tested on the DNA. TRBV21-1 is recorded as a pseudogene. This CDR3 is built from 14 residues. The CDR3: CASSKGTGGREQYF. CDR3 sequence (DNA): TGTGCCAGCAGCAAAGGGACAGGAGGTCGCGAGCAGTACTTC.

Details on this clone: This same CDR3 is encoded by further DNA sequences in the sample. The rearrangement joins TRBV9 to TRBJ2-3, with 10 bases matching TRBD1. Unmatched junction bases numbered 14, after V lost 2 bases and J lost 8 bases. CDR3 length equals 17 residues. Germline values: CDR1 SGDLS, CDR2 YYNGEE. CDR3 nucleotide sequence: TGTGCCAGCAGCGTGAGCCCCGGGACAGGGGTGCGGGTTACGCAGTATTTT. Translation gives CASSVSPGTGVRVTQYF.

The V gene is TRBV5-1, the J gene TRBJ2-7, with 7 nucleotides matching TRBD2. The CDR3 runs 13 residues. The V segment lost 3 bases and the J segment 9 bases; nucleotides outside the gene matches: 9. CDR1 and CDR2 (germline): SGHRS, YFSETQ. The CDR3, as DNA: TGCGCCAGCAGCTCACCTACTAGCGTGGTGCAGTACTTC. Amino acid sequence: CASSSPTSVVQYF.

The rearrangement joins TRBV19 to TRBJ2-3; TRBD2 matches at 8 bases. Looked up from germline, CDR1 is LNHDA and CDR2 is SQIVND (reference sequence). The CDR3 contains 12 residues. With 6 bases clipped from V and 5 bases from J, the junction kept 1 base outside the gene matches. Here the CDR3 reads CASRLAGDTQYF. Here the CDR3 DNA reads TGTGCCAGTAGGCTAGCGGGAGATACGCAGTATTTT.

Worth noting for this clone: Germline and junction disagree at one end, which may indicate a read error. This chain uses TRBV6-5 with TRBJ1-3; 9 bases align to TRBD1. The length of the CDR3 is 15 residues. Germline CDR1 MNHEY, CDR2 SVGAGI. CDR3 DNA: TGTGCCGGCAGCCGGGACAGGGCGGGCGGAAACACCATATATTTT. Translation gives CAGSRDRAGGNTIYF.

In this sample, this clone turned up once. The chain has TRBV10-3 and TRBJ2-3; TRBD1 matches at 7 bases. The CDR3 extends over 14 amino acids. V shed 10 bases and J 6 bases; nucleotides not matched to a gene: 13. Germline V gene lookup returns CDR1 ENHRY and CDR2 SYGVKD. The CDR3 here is CATQTGSGGDTQYF. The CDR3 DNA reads TGTGCCACCCAGACAGGGAGCGGCGGGGATACGCAGTATTTT.